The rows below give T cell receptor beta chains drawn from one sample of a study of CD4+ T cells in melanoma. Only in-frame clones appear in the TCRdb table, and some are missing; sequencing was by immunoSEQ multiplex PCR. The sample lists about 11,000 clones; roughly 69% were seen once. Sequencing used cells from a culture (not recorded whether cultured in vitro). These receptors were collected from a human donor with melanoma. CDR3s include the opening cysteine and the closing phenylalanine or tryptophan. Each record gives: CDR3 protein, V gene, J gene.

CDR3 protein: CATSRGSGALGEKLFF
V gene: TRBV15
J gene: TRBJ1-4

CDR3 protein: CASSLEGVRETQYF
V gene: TRBV5-1
J gene: TRBJ2-5

CDR3 protein: CASSGTGRISEQFF
V gene: TRBV7-2
J gene: TRBJ2-1

CDR3 protein: CASSRTGTGGGYTF
V gene: TRBV7-8
J gene: TRBJ1-2

CDR3 protein: CASSLLRGGLEQYF
V gene: TRBV2
J gene: -

CDR3 protein: CASSEEGNSPLHF
V gene: TRBV6-1
J gene: TRBJ1-6

CDR3 protein: CASSEVIANYGYTF
V gene: TRBV19
J gene: TRBJ1-2

CDR3 protein: CASSQDSAQTQYF
V gene: TRBV14
J gene: TRBJ2-5

CDR3 protein: CASSQAGTSNEQFF
V gene: TRBV4-1
J gene: TRBJ2-1

CDR3 protein: CASRRLGNTEAFF
V gene: TRBV9
J gene: TRBJ1-1

CDR3 protein: CASSLGTGPYEQYF
V gene: TRBV7-6
J gene: TRBJ2-7

CDR3 protein: CASSLSSGGETQYF
V gene: TRBV5-4
J gene: TRBJ2-5

CDR3 protein: CASSPRTGRYEQYF
V gene: TRBV18
J gene: TRBJ2-7

CDR3 protein: CASIRPQTTGGCTGELFF
V gene: TRBV21-1
J gene: TRBJ2-2

CDR3 protein: CASSFPPGQLSGELFF
V gene: TRBV7-9
J gene: TRBJ2-2

CDR3 protein: CASSKEAAGEQETQYF
V gene: TRBV21-1
J gene: TRBJ2-5